Listed here are 14 T cell receptor beta chains from one sample, sequenced in a study of T-cell memory formation after mild COVID-19. TCRdb analysed the 5' RACE reads with MiXCR anew, one entry per CDR3 protein. The sample lists roughly 180,000 distinct CDR3 sequences; roughly 10% were seen once. Sequencing was carried out using PBMCs or a T cell subset sorted from them (not recorded which). All receptors come from a man aged 18 to 35 who had mild COVID-19 (a few samples of this study predate the infection). Cell type and time point are not known.

This clonotype was detected a few times. This chain connects TRBV5-1 to TRBJ2-3; tentative D call: TRBD1 (5 bases). Germline V gives CDR1 SGHRS, CDR2 YFSETQ. Trimming left V 0 bases short and J 0 bases short, with 17 bases between. The CDR3 spans 18 residues. The CDR3 protein is CASSLALRAGPSTDTQYF. The CDR3 DNA sequence: TGCGCCAGCAGCTTGGCCCTTAGGGCAGGGCCTAGCACAGATACGCAGTATTTT.

The chain recombines TRBV28 with TRBJ2-1; 8 nucleotides align to TRBD2. This CDR3 has 15 residues. CDR1 is MDHEN and CDR2 is SYDVKM in the germline V gene. V dropped 6 bases and J dropped 4; count of bases not matched to a gene: 8. The CDR3 here is CASSPAGGRYNEQFF. The CDR3 DNA reads TGTGCCAGCAGCCCTGCGGGGGGCAGGTACAATGAGCAGTTCTTC. The variable domain in full, completed from reference TRBV28 and TRBJ2-1, reads DVKVTQSSRYLVKRTGEKVFLECVQDMDHENMFWYRQDPGLGLRLIYFSYDVKMKEKGDIPEGYSVSREKKERFSLILESASTNQTSMYLCASSPAGGRYNEQFFGPGTRLTVL.

This clonotype was counted between two and nine times. The chain is built from TRBV6-5 and TRBJ2-7; D might be TRBD2 (6 bases). The CDR3 consists of 16 residues. Deletions cut 6 bases from V and 3 bases from J, with 21 bases between. Germline V lookup: CDR1 MNHEY, CDR2 SVGAGI. The CDR3 sequence: CASRNHGREKDYEQYF. CDR3 in DNA: TGTGCCAGCAGGAACCACGGACGGGAGAAGGACTACGAGCAGTACTTC.

This clonotype was counted at least ten times. The gene calls are TRBV5-1 and TRBJ1-6, with D unresolved. Germline V gene sequence: CDR1 SGHRS, CDR2 YFSETQ. The CDR3 runs 16 residues. V lost 0 bases to trimming and J lost 7 bases, with 14 bases between them. The CDR3: CASSLARRYYNSPLHF. In DNA form, the CDR3 reads TGCGCCAGCAGCTTGGCCAGAAGGTACTACAATTCACCCCTCCACTTT.

In this sample, this clonotype turned up a few times. The chain has TRBV15 and TRBJ1-2, with D uncertain. Per the germline V gene, CDR1 is LNHNV and CDR2 is YYDKDF (reference sequence). This CDR3 has 14 amino acids. V was clipped by 0 bases and J by 4 bases, with 9 bases between them. The CDR3 spells CATSRDMGSYGYTF. The CDR3 bases are TGTGCCACCAGCAGAGATATGGGTTCCTATGGCTACACCTTC.

This clonotype was detected ten times or more. The chain couples TRBV6-2 or TRBV6-3 to TRBJ1-5; D possibly corresponds to TRBD1 (5 bases). The CDR3 length is 12 residues. The V end lost 5 bases, the J end lost 5 bases, and 7 bases lay between the germline ends. The V gene's germline CDR1 is MNHEY and CDR2 SVGEGT. CDR3 residues: CASSGGYQPQHF. Written as DNA, the CDR3 is TGTGCCAGCAGTGGGGGATATCAGCCCCAGCATTTT.

The table lists this clonotype with many counts. The chain combines TRBV5-1 with TRBJ2-3, with a weak D call TRBD1 (6 bases). Germline CDR1 is SGHRS and CDR2 is YFSETQ. Trimming took off 3 bases at V and 4 bases at J, with 15 bases between the two ends. The CDR3 extends over 15 amino acids. CDR3 DNA: TGCGCCAGCAGCTCGACAGGCCTGGGGCCAGATACGCAGTATTTT. Translated: CASSSTGLGPDTQYF.

The chain couples TRBV6-5 to TRBJ1-1, with 8 bases that match TRBD1. V was clipped by 8 bases and J by 3 bases; unmatched bases: 5. The germline CDR1 and CDR2 sequences are MNHEY and SVGAGI. The CDR3 sequence is 13 residues long. The CDR3 sequence: CASRTGRDTEAFF. CDR3 DNA sequence: TGTGCCAGCCGGACAGGGAGGGACACTGAAGCTTTCTTT.

This clonotype appeared a few times. V is TRBV5-1 and J is TRBJ2-3; 8 bases map to TRBD1. V lost 1 base and J lost 4; bases outside the gene matches: 2. The CDR3 extends over 14 amino acids. Germline V gene data show CDR1 as SGHRS and CDR2 as YFSETQ. The CDR3 sequence is CASSLTGQADTQYF. The CDR3 DNA reads TGCGCCAGCAGCTTGACGGGACAGGCAGATACGCAGTATTTT. The entire variable domain, with the rest obtained from reference TRBV5-1 and TRBJ2-3, is as follows: KAGVTQTPRYLIKTRGQQVTLSCSPISGHRSVSWYQQTPGQGLQFLFEYFSETQRNKGNFPGRFSGRQFSNSRSEMNVSTLELGDSALYLCASSLTGQADTQYFGPGTRLTVL.

Only a few counts were recorded for this clonotype. The chain combines TRBV6-5 with TRBJ2-2; 9 bases match TRBD1. The junction had 6 bases not matched to a gene; V was cut back by 6 bases and J by 7 bases. The CDR3 length is 14 residues. The germline gives CDR1 MNHEY, CDR2 SVGAGI. The CDR3 spells CASRSDRGIGELFF. The CDR3 DNA reads as TGTGCCAGCAGAAGTGACAGGGGGATCGGGGAGCTGTTTTTT.

This chain joins TRBV28 and TRBJ2-7; 9 positions agree with TRBD2. The CDR3 runs 16 residues. With V trimmed by 5 bases and J by 1 base, 9 bases remained unmatched. From germline, CDR1 is MDHEN and CDR2 SYDVKM. The chain's CDR3 is CASSGGLAGGSYEQYV. CDR3 DNA: TGTGCCAGCAGTGGGGGCCTGGCGGGGGGGTCCTACGAGCAGTACGTC.

The chain employs TRBV7-3 and TRBJ2-1, with D possibly called TRBD1 or TRBD2 (5 bases each). Germline V lookup: CDR1 SGHTA, CDR2 FQGTGA. The CDR3 totals 15 residues. The V end lost 5 bases, the J end lost 4 bases, and 15 bases lay between the germline ends. The CDR3 sequence is CASSRGASGYNEQFF. The CDR3 nucleotides read TGTGCCAGCAGCCGAGGGGCCTCCGGGTACAATGAGCAGTTCTTC.

This clonotype has more than one count but fewer than ten. The chain uses TRBV7-9 and TRBJ2-3; 10 positions match TRBD2. Losses at the gene ends were 5 bases for V and 5 bases for J; bases not matched to a gene: 13. In germline, CDR1 is SEHNR, CDR2 FQNEAQ (reference sequence). This CDR3 comprises 17 residues. CDR3 sequence reads: CASSKPQRGGSGDTQYF. Written as DNA, the CDR3 is TGTGCCAGCAGCAAACCTCAGCGGGGGGGGTCAGGAGATACGCAGTATTTT.

There are a few counts of this clonotype. The junction and the germline gene differ at one end; a read error may be behind it. This rearrangement joins TRBV6-6 to TRBJ2-1, with D possibly TRBD2 on 6 matching bases. There are 12 residues in the CDR3. Germline assignment: CDR1 MNHNY and CDR2 SVGAGI (reference sequence). CDR3 amino acids: CASRPEGTAKVF. DNA of the CDR3: TGTGCCAGCAGGCCAGAAGGGACTGCAAAGGTCTTC.